A selection of T cell receptor beta chains follows, all from one sample in a study of blood T cell repertoires in COVID-19. The assay was immunoSEQ multiplex PCR, and TCRdb's table has in-frame clones only and misses some. Of 200,000 or so clones in the sample, 60% to 80% were seen once. The sequenced sample consisted of peripheral blood. Every receptor here comes from a man aged 60-69 years with active or convalescent COVID-19. CDR3s include the opening cysteine and the closing phenylalanine or tryptophan. D genes are given only for firm matches. Some rows mark clone size as missing; the rest say once, few, many or name a class of expanded clone.

CDR3 DNA | CDR3 protein | clone size | V gene | D gene | J gene
TGCGCCAGCATTATCCGACAGGCTCTCTCTGGAAACACCATATATTTT | CASIIRQALSGNTIYF | NA | TRBV10-1 | NA | TRBJ1-3
TGCAGCGTTGGGGTGGGCCCCGCAGTCTCCTACGAGCAGTACTTC | CSVGVGPAVSYEQYF | NA | TRBV29-1 | NA | TRBJ2-7
TGTGCCAGCAGGCGCGGGACAGGGGGGAACTATGGCTACACCTTC | CASRRGTGGNYGYTF | NA | TRBV7-2 | TRBD1 | TRBJ1-2
TGTGCCAGCAGCTGGACCGGGACAGCCAATCAGCCCCAGCATTTT | CASSWTGTANQPQHF | NA | TRBV7-2 | TRBD1 | TRBJ1-5
TGTGCCAGCAGCAGTCAGTCGTGGGGGGGCTACGAGCAGTACTTC | CASSSQSWGGYEQYF | once | TRBV5-4 | TRBD2 | TRBJ2-7
TGCAGCGTTGTCCGGACAGGGTACGAGCAGTACTTC | CSVVRTGYEQYF | NA | TRBV29-1 | TRBD1 | TRBJ2-7
TGTGCCAGCTCCCAGGGGGTAGAAGAGACCCAGTACTTC | CASSQGVEETQYF | NA | TRBV18 | TRBD1 | TRBJ2-5
TGTGCCAGTACCCCGCGCGCGGGGCTCACCGGGGAGCTGTTTTTT | CASTPRAGLTGELFF | few | TRBV19 | NA | TRBJ2-2
TGTGCCAGTAGTTACTCTAGCGGAGAGCAGTTCTTC | CASSYSSGEQFF | once | TRBV19 | TRBD2 | TRBJ2-1
TGTGCCAGCAGCCACCCCACCCCTGGTAGAAGCAACTATGGCTACACCTTC | CASSHPTPGRSNYGYTF | NA | TRBV3-1/TRBV3-2 | NA | TRBJ1-2
TGTGCCAGCAGCCCAGTGGCTAGCGGGTCAACGGTAGGCGAGACCCAGTACTTC | CASSPVASGSTVGETQYF | NA | TRBV27 | TRBD2 | TRBJ2-5
TGTGCCAGCACCGGGACAGGGGGATTCAATCAGCCCCAGCATTTT | CASTGTGGFNQPQHF | NA | TRBV2 | TRBD1 | TRBJ1-5
TGTGCCATCAGTGCTATAGAAAACACTGAAGCTTTCTTT | CAISAIENTEAFF | NA | TRBV10-3 | NA | TRBJ1-1
TGTGCCAGTAGTATTTTTAGGGTTAGCGGGCCCTACAATGAGCAGTTCTTC | CASSIFRVSGPYNEQFF | NA | TRBV19 | TRBD2 | TRBJ2-1
TGTGCCAGCACCGATTCAACGGGAATTCAAGAGACCCAGTACTTC | CASTDSTGIQETQYF | few | TRBV28 | NA | TRBJ2-5
TGTGCCATCAGTGATAGCGGGAGGGCCCGGGAGACCCAGTACTTC | CAISDSGRARETQYF | NA | TRBV10-3 | TRBD2 | TRBJ2-5
TGTGCCAGCACCACACCGGGACTAGCGTTGAACACCGGGGAGCTGTTTTTT | CASTTPGLALNTGELFF | NA | TRBV2 | TRBD2 | TRBJ2-2
TGTGCCAGCAGCATGAGCGGGAGCTCAGAGACCCAGTACTTC | CASSMSGSSETQYF | few | TRBV3-1/TRBV3-2 | TRBD2 | TRBJ2-5
TGCGCCAGCAGCTTGAGGGCTAGCGGGGCCAACAATGAGCAGTTCTTC | CASSLRASGANNEQFF | NA | TRBV5-1 | TRBD2 | TRBJ2-1
TGTGCCAGTAGACAAACTAGCGGGCCCTACGAGCAGTACTTC | CASRQTSGPYEQYF | once | TRBV19 | TRBD2 | TRBJ2-7
TGTGCCAGCAGCAACCCAGGGTTGACTGAAGCTTTCTTT | CASSNPGLTEAFF | NA | TRBV7-3 | NA | TRBJ1-1
TGTGCCAGCAGCGCAACCGCATCAGGGACAGGGGGTCGTTATGAGCAGTTCTTC | CASSATASGTGGRYEQFF | NA | TRBV7-9 | TRBD1 | TRBJ2-1
TGTGCCAGCAGCCAAGATTGGGGGGGGAGCGCAGATACGCAGTATTTT | CASSQDWGGSADTQYF | NA | TRBV4-2 | TRBD2 | TRBJ2-3
TGTGCCACCAGCATCAGCCCCGGGACTCCAACCTACAATGAGCAGTTCTTC | CATSISPGTPTYNEQFF | NA | TRBV15 | NA | TRBJ2-1
TGTGCCAGCAGCTTAGTCTTACGGAGTAACACCGGGGAGCTGTTTTTT | CASSLVLRSNTGELFF | once | TRBV7-8 | NA | TRBJ2-2
TGTGCCAGCAGCTCCCAGGGGGCAGTTTTCCTCAATGAAAAACTGTTTTTT | CASSSQGAVFLNEKLFF | NA | TRBV5-5 | TRBD1 | TRBJ1-4
TGTGCCAGCAGTGAAAGCAGGGCAGAGACCCAGTACTTC | CASSESRAETQYF | NA | TRBV2 | NA | TRBJ2-5
TGTGCCAGCAGCTCTCAAAGCGGGATCAGCACAGATACGCAGTATTTT | CASSSQSGISTDTQYF | NA | TRBV11-3 | TRBD2 | TRBJ2-3
TGTGCCAGCAGCTCTGGGGCCGATGAGGAGCAGTTCTTC | CASSSGADEEQFF | NA | TRBV7-2 | NA | TRBJ2-1
TGCGCCAGCAGCCCGGTGGGGGGTTCCTACGAGCAGTACTTC | CASSPVGGSYEQYF | NA | TRBV4-3 | NA | TRBJ2-7
TGTGCCAGCAGCTTGAATAAAGAGACCCAGTACTTC | CASSLNKETQYF | NA | TRBV5-4 | NA | TRBJ2-5
TGTGCCAGCTCACTCGATGTGGAGGGCCGTGGAGCTTTCTTT | CASSLDVEGRGAFF | NA | TRBV18 | NA | TRBJ1-1
TGTGCCAGCAGCTTGGCCGTCACAGATACGCAGTATTTT | CASSLAVTDTQYF | NA | TRBV7-9 | NA | TRBJ2-3
TGTGCCATCAGTGAGTCCGAGGACAGAAAATCACCCCTCCACTTT | CAISESEDRKSPLHF | NA | TRBV10-3 | NA | TRBJ1-6
TGCGCCAGCAGCCCCGGACCAGGGGCAGAGACCCAGTACTTC | CASSPGPGAETQYF | NA | TRBV5-1 | NA | TRBJ2-5
TGTGCCAGCACCTCTAATCGTGGCAGAGGAGGCTACACCTTC | CASTSNRGRGGYTF | once | TRBV7-9 | NA | TRBJ1-2
TGTGCCAGCAGCTTGGAAGGTCAGGGAGAGACCCAGTACTTC | CASSLEGQGETQYF | NA | TRBV5-4 | NA | TRBJ2-5
TGTGCCAGCAGCTCTAGGAATAGCGGCGGAGAGCAGTACTTC | CASSSRNSGGEQYF | NA | TRBV7-9 | NA | TRBJ2-7
TGCGCCAGCAGCTCCGGTCGGGGGGTCAGCTCCTACAATGAGCAGTTCTTC | CASSSGRGVSSYNEQFF | NA | TRBV5-1 | TRBD2 | TRBJ2-1
TGCAGCGTTGATTCGGAACTACACAATGAGCAGTTCTTC | CSVDSELHNEQFF | NA | TRBV29-1 | NA | TRBJ2-1
TGTGCCAGCAGTTTTTGGTCTAGCGGTCAGGGCACAGATACGCAGTATTTT | CASSFWSSGQGTDTQYF | NA | TRBV28 | TRBD2 | TRBJ2-3
TGCGCCAGCAGCTTGTCCCTAGCGGGAGAAAGTATTTCCTACAATGAGCAGTTCTTC | CASSLSLAGESISYNEQFF | once | TRBV5-1 | TRBD2 | TRBJ2-1
TGTGCCTGGAGTCTCCGGGGGTTGGATACGCAGTATTTT | CAWSLRGLDTQYF | NA | TRBV30 | NA | TRBJ2-3
TGCGCCAGCAGCCGCAAGCCCTTCGAGGGAGCGGGGCACAATGAGCAGTTCTTC | CASSRKPFEGAGHNEQFF | NA | TRBV4-1 | TRBD2 | TRBJ2-1
TGTGCCAGCAGCTCGGGACTAGCGAACAATGAGCAGTTCTTC | CASSSGLANNEQFF | NA | TRBV7-2 | TRBD2 | TRBJ2-1
TGTGCCAGCAGCCAAGATCAAGAGGGACAGGGCGAGCAGTACTTC | CASSQDQEGQGEQYF | few | TRBV4-2 | TRBD1 | TRBJ2-7
TGTGCCAGCAGCCTCCGGGGACAGATCACAGATACGCAGTATTTT | CASSLRGQITDTQYF | NA | TRBV7-2 | TRBD1 | TRBJ2-3
TGTGCCATCAGTACTGCCCCCTCCCACTCTGGAAACACCATATATTTT | CAISTAPSHSGNTIYF | NA | TRBV10-3 | NA | TRBJ1-3
TGTGCCAGCAGCTATGGACTAGCGGGTGCAGATACGCAGTATTTT | CASSYGLAGADTQYF | once | TRBV7-3 | TRBD2 | TRBJ2-3
TGCGCCAGCAAAGAGGACTTGAACACTGAAGCTTTCTTT | CASKEDLNTEAFF | NA | TRBV10-1 | NA | TRBJ1-1
TGTGCCACCAGACAGGGGGCCCGCTATGGCTACACCTTC | CATRQGARYGYTF | NA | TRBV28 | TRBD1 | TRBJ1-2